This note documents a single T cell receptor (beta chain) sequence. Its specificity is not known. With the read ending 3 residues before the CDR3 end, the germline J gene is used to fill in that end. This entry belongs to a study of T cells in women clearing cervical HPV infection. Study-wide background: Blood came at first lesion visit for cases, post-clearance for controls.

This CDR3 spans 14 amino acids. CDR1 and CDR2 from the germline V gene are MNHEY and SVGEGT. Trimming left V 6 bases short and J 8 bases short, with 17 bases between. Sequencing was performed with immunoSEQ multiplex PCR; in TCRdb, only in-frame clones are kept and a portion is missing. The sample table sets out tens of thousands of clones. Notes on the study in general: Controls had more TRBV6-7 (approximately 0.16%) than cases (roughly 0.11%). Effector/memory and HPV-specific T cells were not isolated, and association timing is unknown.

The sequence was collected from a woman aged 18 to 75 with a cervical HPV16 infection that either progressed to CIN3+ or cleared (not recorded which). The sequencing sample was made of blood buffy coat. The chain has TRBV6-2 or TRBV6-3 and TRBJ2-4, with D perhaps matching TRBD1 (6 bases). CDR3 sequence reads: CASSSRQDRDIQYF. The sequenced part of the CDR3 DNA is TGTGCCAGCAGCTCCCGACAGGATCGAGACATT.